Described below is a single T cell receptor (beta chain) sequence and its context. The CDR3 runs to 15 residues. Germline V lookup: CDR1 MDHEN, CDR2 SYDVKM. Unmatched junction bases numbered 9, after V lost 5 bases and J lost 9 bases. The sample originates from a study of T-cell memory formation after mild COVID-19. Study at large: There were largely donor-specific TCR clusters.

TCRdb called the 5' RACE reads again in MiXCR, with one record for every CDR3 protein. Among under 60,000 distinct CDR3 sequences, over 9% were seen once, and the ten largest hold about an eighth. The sequence was obtained from an adult woman who had mild COVID-19 (a few samples of this study predate the infection). Cell type and time point are not known. V and J are TRBV28 and TRBJ1-6, with 8 bases matching TRBD1. Sequenced: PBMCs or a T cell subset sorted from them (not recorded which). The CDR3 DNA sequence: TGTGCCAGCAGTCCCCGGACAGGGCAATCTTCACCCCTCCACTTT. This codes for CASSPRTGQSSPLHF.